Included here is one T cell receptor (beta chain) sequence, with context. This clone has a handful of counts. Which antigen it targets is not known. There are no base qualities to consult, and no much larger clone falls within one base. This entry is derived from a study of blood T cell repertoires in COVID-19 (dated by TCRdb to 2020 to 2021). Study-wide context: The collaborator samples originated in the United States, Italy and Spain and spanned the acute and convalescent phases of COVID-19. Samples came from the ongoing ImmuneRACE study (first 160 participants) plus 1,254 subjects from 6 global collaborators. The dataset comprised deeply sampled blood TCRbeta repertoires from subjects exposed to, actively infected with, or recovered from COVID-19. A freely available public database, intended as a resource for researchers studying the immune response to SARS-CoV-2, is where the repertoires were released. Nearly every sample came with metadata listing a de-identified subject ID, COVID-19 status, age in years and sex. The material from the prospective study consisted of cDNA or gDNA derived from T cells, B-cell-depleted T cells, or PBMCs. Where HLA class I and class II types were available, the types were taken from metadata supplied by the sample provider, not from assay-based typing.

TCRbeta CDR3 regions were amplified from genomic DNA by means of the immunoSEQ Assay, a bias-controlled multiplex PCR. The original pipeline was this. Within the assay, amplification of reference gene primers was used to estimate how many nucleated cells each sample contained. To quantify the absolute abundance of each unique TCRbeta CDR3 rearrangement, sequence reads were collapsed and filtered. For each sample, productive Simpson clonality was calculated as the square root of Simpson's diversity index across productive rearrangements. In TCRdb, the immuneACCESS table is reduced to in-frame sequences with V and J assigned. These tables do not hold every clone; where another copy was compared, an unresolved V gene accounts for under half, and the others remain unexplained. V, J and clone size are taken as reported in that table, and D and trimming were inferred from the DNA itself. The table for this sample lists around 94,000 clones; approximately 86% of them were counted only once. The ten top clones hold roughly 3.2% of the sample.

Overall study outcomes, separate from this receptor: Clinical and demographic metadata were provided uncurated, with the amount varying by source and participant.

Collaborating institutions collected whole blood in K2EDTA tubes following their own protocols. Collaborator samples were shipped for TCRbeta analysis as frozen whole blood, isolated PBMCs, or DNA extracted from either sample type. The CDR1 and CDR2 encoded by the germline V gene (reference sequence) are LNHDA and SQIVND. The CDR3 runs 14 residues from the cysteine to the phenylalanine. The retained sequence is limited to the CDR3, 42 bases, with the frame set at the first base. The V and J ends are trimmed by 4 bases and 2 bases, leaving 11 bases between them. The sequence is built from TRBV19 and TRBJ1-2; the D segment could be TRBD1, given 5 matching bases. Specimen: peripheral blood. This sequence was found in a man aged 50-59 years with acute or convalescent COVID-19. The CDR3 region: CASSTGAGNYGYTF. The bases are TGTGCCAGTAGTACCGGAGCAGGGAACTATGGCTACACCTTC. Reference TRBV19 and TRBJ1-2 genes cover what lies past the CDR3, so the full variable domain is DGGITQSPKYLFRKEGQNVTLSCEQNLNHDAMYWYRQDPGQGLRLIYYSQIVNDFQKGDIAEGYSVSREKKESFPLTVTSAQKNPTAFYLCASSTGAGNYGYTFGSGTRLTVV.